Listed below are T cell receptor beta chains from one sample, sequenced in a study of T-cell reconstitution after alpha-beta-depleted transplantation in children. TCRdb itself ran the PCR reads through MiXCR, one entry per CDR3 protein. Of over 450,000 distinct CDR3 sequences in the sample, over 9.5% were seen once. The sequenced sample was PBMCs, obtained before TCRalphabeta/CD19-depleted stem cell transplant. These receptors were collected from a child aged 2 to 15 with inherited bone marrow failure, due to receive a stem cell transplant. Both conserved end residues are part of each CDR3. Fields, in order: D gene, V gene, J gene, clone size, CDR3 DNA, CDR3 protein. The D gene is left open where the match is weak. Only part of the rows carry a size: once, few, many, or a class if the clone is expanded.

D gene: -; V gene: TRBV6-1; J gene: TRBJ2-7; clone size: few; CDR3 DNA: TGTGCCAGCAGTATCCGGGCCTCACCCGACGAGCAGTACTTC; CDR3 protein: CASSIRASPDEQYF
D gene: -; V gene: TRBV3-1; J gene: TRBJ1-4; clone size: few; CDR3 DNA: TGTGCCAGCACTCTGCGGGGAGTCGAGGAAAAACTGTTTTTT; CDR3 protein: CASTLRGVEEKLFF
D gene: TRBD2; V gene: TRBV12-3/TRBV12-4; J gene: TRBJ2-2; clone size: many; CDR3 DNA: TGTGCCAGCAGTCCCTTAACGGCGGGAGTTACCGGGGAGCTGTTTTTT; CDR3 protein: CASSPLTAGVTGELFF
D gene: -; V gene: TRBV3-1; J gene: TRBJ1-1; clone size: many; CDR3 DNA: TGTGCCAGCAGCCAATACGGGGGGCTGAACACTGAAGCTTTCTTT; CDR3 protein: CASSQYGGLNTEAFF
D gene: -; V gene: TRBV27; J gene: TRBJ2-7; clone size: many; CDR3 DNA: TGTGCCAGCAGTTTCTTCGGGGGCTCTTCCTACGAGCAGTACTTC; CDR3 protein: CASSFFGGSSYEQYF
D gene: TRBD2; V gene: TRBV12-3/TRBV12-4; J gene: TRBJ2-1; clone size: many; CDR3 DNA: TGTGCCAGCAGCGGACCGGCGGGAGCCGGAGAGCAGTTCTTC; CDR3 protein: CASSGPAGAGEQFF
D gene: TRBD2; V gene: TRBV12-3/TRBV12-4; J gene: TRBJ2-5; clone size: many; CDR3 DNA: TGTGCCAGCAGCAGACTAGCGGCCCCGGGCGGAGAGACCCAGTACTTC; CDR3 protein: CASSRLAAPGGETQYF
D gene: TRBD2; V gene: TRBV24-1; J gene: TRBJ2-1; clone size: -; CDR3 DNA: TGTGCCACCAGTGCCTCGACTAGCGTCTACAATGAGCAGTTCTTC; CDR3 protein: CATSASTSVYNEQFF
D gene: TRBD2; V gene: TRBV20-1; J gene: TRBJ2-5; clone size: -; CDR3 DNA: TGCAGTGCTGGCGGGGGACTAGCGACAGAGACCCAGTACTTC; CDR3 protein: CSAGGGLATETQYF
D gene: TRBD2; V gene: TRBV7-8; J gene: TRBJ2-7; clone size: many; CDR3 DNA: TGTGCCACGGGAGCGGGGGGATCCTACGAGCAGTACTTC; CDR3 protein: CATGAGGSYEQYF
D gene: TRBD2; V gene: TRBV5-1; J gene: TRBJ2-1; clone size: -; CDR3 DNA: TGCGCCAGCAGCTTGGGGCCTAGCGGGAGTTTCAACAATGAGCAGTTCTTC; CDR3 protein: CASSLGPSGSFNNEQFF
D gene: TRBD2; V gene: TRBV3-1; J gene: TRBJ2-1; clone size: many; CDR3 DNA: TGTGCCAGCAGCTCCGAGTGGAACTTAGCGGGAGTCTACAATGAGCAGTTCTTC; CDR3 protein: CASSSEWNLAGVYNEQFF
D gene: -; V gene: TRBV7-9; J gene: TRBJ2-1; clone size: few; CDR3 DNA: TGTGCCAGCAGCTTAGAGGGATTCGACAGCCATGAGCAGTTCTTC; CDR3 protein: CASSLEGFDSHEQFF
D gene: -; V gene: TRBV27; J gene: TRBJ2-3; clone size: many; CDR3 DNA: TGTGCCAGCACCGAACAGGGGAGGGGAGATACGCAGTATTTT; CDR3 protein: CASTEQGRGDTQYF
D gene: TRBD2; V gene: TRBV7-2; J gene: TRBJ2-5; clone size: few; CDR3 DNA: TGTGCCAGCAGCTTAGGGGGGCGGGGCAGCGGGAGTGAGACCCAGTACTTC; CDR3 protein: CASSLGGRGSGSETQYF
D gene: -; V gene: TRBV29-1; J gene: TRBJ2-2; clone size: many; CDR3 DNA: TGCAGCGTTGAACGGCAGGGGCACACCGGGGAGCTGTTTTTT; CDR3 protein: CSVERQGHTGELFF
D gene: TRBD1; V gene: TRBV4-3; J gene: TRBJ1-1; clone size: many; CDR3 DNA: TGCGCCAGCAGCCGCCGCGTTCCGGGACAGGTGAACACTGAAGCTTTCTTT; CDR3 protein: CASSRRVPGQVNTEAFF
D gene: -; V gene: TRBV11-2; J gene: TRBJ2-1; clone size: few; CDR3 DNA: TGTGCCAGCAGCTTAGTGACGGGGGCCTCCTACAATGAGCAGTTCTTC; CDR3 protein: CASSLVTGASYNEQFF
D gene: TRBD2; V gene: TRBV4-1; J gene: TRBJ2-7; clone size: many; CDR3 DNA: TGCGCCAGCAGCCAAGATCGCCTAGCGGTTAGCTCCTACGAGCAGTACTTC; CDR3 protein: CASSQDRLAVSSYEQYF
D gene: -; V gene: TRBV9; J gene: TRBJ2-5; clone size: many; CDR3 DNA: TGTGCCAGCAGCCCCGAACCCGGACTCCAAGAGACCCAGTACTTC; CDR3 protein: CASSPEPGLQETQYF
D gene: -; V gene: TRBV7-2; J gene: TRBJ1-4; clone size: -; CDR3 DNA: TGTGCCAGCAGCTTAAACAGCGGCAGGGCCAAACTGTTTTTT; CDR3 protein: CASSLNSGRAKLFF
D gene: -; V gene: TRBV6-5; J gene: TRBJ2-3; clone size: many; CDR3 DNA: TGTGCCAGCAGTTTCCAGTCCGACATAAGCACAGATACGCAGTATTTT; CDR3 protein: CASSFQSDISTDTQYF
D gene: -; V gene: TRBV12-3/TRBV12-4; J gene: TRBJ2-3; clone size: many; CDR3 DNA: TGTGCCAGCAGTTTCCAGACAGATACGCAGTATTTT; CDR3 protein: CASSFQTDTQYF
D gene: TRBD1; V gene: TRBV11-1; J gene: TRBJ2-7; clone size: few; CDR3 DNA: TGTGCCAGCAGCCCCCTCTCCGGGACAGAGAGCTCCTACGAGCAGTACTTC; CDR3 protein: CASSPLSGTESSYEQYF
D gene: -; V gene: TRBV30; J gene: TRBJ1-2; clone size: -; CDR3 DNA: TGTGCCTGGAGTTCGGACGGATATGGCTACACCTTC; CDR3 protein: CAWSSDGYGYTF
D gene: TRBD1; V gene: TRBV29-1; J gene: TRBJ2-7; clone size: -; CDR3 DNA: TGCAGCGCCTCGGGACAGGGGGCTTACGAGCAGTACTTC; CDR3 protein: CSASGQGAYEQYF
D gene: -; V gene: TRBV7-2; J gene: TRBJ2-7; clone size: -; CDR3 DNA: TGTGCCAGCAGCCTCCGCGCTCTTGAGCAGTACTTC; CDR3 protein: CASSLRALEQYF
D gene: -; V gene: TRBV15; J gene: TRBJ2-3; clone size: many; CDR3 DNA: TGTGCCACCAGCAGAGAAGGGACACTGGCCACAGATACGCAGTATTTT; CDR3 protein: CATSREGTLATDTQYF
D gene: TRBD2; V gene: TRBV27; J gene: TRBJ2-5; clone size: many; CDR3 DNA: TGTGCCAGCAGTTCGGGACTAGCGTACCAAGAGACCCAGTACTTC; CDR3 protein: CASSSGLAYQETQYF
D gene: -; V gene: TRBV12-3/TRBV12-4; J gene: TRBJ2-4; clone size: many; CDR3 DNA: TGTGCCAGCCACCCCGGGCTAGCCAAAAACATTCAGTACTTC; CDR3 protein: CASHPGLAKNIQYF
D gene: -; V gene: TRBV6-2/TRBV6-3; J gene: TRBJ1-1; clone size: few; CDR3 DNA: TGTGCCAGCAGGGACGAGTGGCCGAACACTGAAGCTTTCTTT; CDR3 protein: CASRDEWPNTEAFF
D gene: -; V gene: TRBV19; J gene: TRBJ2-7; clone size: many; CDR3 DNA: TGTGCCAGTAGCCTATACACGCACTCCTACGAGCAGTACTTC; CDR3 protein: CASSLYTHSYEQYF
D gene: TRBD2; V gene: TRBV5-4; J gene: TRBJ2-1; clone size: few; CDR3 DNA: TGTGCCAGCAGCGTCGCTAGCGGTAGGTCCAATGAGCAGTTCTTC; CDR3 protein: CASSVASGRSNEQFF
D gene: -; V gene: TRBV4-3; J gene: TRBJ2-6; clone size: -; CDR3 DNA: TGCGCCAGCAGCCAAGATTTGGCAGGAGGGGCCAACGTCCTGACTTTC; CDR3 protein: CASSQDLAGGANVLTF
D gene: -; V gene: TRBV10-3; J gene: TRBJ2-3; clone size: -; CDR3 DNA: TGTGCCATCAGTGAGTCTGTGGGGACAGATACGCAGTATTTT; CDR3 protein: CAISESVGTDTQYF
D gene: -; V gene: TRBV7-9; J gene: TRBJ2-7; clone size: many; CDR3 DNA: TGTGCCAGCAGGAACGGGCTCTCCTACGAGCAGTACTTC; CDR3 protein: CASRNGLSYEQYF
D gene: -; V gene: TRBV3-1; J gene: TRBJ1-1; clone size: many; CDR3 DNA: TGTGCCAGCAGCTCCCGAGGGGCTTTGAACACTGAAGCTTTCTTT; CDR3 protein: CASSSRGALNTEAFF
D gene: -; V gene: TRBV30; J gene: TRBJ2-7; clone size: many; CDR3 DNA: TGTGCCTGGCATAGGAACTACGAGCAGTACTTC; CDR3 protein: CAWHRNYEQYF
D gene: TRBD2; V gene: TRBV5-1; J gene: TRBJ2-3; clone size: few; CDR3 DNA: TGCGCCAGCAGCCTTCAGCGGGGCTGGAGCACAGATACGCAGTATTTT; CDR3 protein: CASSLQRGWSTDTQYF
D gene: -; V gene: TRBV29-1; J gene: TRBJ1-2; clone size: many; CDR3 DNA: TGCAGCGTGGGCGAGGATAACTATGGCTACACCTTC; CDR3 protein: CSVGEDNYGYTF
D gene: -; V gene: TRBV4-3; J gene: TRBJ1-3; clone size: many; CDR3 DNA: TGCGCCAGCAGCCAAGACGGGGGGTTGAACACCATATATTTT; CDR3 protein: CASSQDGGLNTIYF
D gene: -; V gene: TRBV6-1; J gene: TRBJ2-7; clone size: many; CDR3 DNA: TGTGCCAGCACCTACGGGCGAGGTTACGAGCAGTACTTC; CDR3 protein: CASTYGRGYEQYF
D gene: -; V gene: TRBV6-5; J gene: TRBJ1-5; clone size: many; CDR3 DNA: TGTGCCAGCAGTTACCCGGTCGGCGGCAGCGGGAATCAGCCCCAGCATTTT; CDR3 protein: CASSYPVGGSGNQPQHF
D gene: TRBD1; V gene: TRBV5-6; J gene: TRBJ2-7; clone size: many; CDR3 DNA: TGTGCCAGCAGCTTTACCGGGACAGTGCACGAGCAGTACTTC; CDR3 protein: CASSFTGTVHEQYF
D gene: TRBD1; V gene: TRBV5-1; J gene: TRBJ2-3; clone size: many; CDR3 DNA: TGCGCCAGCAGCCAGACAGGGGGCTCCCCCACAGATACGCAGTATTTT; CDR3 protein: CASSQTGGSPTDTQYF
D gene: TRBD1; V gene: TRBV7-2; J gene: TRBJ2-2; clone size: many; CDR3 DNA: TGTGCCAGCAGCTTTACAGGGGGCCCCGGGGAGCTGTTTTTT; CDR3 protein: CASSFTGGPGELFF
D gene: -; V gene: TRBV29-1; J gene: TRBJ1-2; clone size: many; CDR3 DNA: TGCAGCGTAGCTACGGACACAAGCTATGGCTACACCTTC; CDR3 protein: CSVATDTSYGYTF